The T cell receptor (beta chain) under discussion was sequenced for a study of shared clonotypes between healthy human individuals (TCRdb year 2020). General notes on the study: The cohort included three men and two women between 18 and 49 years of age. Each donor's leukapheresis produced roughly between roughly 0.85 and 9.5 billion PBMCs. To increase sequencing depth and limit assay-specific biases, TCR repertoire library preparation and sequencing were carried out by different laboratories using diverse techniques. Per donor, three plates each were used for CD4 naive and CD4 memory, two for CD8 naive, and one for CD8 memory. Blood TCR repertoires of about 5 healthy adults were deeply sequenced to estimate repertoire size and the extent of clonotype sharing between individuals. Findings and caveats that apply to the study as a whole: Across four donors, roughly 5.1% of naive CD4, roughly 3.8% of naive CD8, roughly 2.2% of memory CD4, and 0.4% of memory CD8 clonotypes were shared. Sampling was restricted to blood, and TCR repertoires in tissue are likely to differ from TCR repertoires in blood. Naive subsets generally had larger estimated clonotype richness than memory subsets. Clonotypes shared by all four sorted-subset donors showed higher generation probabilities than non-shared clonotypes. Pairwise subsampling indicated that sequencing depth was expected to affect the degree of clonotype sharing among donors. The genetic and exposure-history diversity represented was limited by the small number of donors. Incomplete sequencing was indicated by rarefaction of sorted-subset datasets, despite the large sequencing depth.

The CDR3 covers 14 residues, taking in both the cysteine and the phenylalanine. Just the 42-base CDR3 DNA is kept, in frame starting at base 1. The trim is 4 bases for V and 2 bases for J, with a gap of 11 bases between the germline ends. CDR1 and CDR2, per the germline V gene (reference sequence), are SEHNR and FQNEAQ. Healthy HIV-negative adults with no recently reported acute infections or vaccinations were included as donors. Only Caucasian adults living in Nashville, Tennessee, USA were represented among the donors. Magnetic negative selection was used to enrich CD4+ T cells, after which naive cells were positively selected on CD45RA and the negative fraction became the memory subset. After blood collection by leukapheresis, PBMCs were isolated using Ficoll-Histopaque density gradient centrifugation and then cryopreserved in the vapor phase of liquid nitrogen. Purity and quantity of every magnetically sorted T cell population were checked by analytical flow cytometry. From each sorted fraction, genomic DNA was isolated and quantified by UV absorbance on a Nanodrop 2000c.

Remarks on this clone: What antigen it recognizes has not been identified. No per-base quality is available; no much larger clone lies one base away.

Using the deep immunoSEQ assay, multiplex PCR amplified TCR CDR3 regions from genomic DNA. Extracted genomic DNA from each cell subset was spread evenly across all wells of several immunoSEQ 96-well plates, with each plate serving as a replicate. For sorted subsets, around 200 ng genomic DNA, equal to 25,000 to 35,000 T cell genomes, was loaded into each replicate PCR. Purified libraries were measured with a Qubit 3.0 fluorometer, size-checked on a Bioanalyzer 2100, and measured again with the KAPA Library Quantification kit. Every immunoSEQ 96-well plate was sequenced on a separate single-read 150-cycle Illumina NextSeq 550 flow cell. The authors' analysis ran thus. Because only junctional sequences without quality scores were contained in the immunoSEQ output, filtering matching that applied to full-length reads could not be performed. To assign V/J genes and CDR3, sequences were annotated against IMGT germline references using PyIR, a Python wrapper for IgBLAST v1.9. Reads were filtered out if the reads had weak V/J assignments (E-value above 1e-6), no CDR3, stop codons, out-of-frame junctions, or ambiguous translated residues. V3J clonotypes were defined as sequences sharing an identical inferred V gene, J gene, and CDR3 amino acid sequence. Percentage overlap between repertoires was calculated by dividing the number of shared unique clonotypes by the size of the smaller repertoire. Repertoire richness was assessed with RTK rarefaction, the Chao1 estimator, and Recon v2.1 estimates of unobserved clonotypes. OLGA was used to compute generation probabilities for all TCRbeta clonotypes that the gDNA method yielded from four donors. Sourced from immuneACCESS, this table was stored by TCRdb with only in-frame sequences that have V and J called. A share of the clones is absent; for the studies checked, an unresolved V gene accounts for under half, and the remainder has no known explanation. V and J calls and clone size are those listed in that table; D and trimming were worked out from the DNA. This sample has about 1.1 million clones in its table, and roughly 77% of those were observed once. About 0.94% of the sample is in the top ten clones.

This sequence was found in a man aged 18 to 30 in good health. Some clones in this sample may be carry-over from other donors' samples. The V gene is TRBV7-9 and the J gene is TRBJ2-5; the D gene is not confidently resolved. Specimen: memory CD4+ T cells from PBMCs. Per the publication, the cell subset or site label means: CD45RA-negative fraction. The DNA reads TGTGCCAGCAGCTCCAGGATCAATCAAGAGACCCAGTACTTC. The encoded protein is CASSSRINQETQYF. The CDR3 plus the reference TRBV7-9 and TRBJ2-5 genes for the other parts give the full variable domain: DTGVSQNPRHKITKRGQNVTFRCDPISEHNRLYWYRQTLGQGPEFLTYFQNEAQLEKSRLLSDRFSAERPKGSFSTLEIQRTEQGDSAMYLCASSSRINQETQYFGPGTRLLVL.